This TCR beta chain was captured by sequencing in a study of neoadjuvant nivolumab and ipilimumab in lung cancer. Study overall: The combination arm added day-1 ipilimumab 1 mg/kg to nivolumab 3 mg/kg on days 1, 15, 29.

Sequenced by immunoSEQ multiplex PCR; TCRdb stores in-frame clones only, minus some. Of tens of thousands of clones listed, approximately 80% are singletons. The length of the CDR3 is 11 residues. The germline CDR1 and CDR2 sequences are SGHVS and FNYEAQ. Trimming took off 2 bases at V and 5 bases at J, with 3 bases between the two ends. This TCR came from an adult with non-small cell lung cancer. The sample here was peripheral blood, taken before neoadjuvant nivolumab, alone or with ipilimumab. The chain links TRBV7-6 to TRBJ2-5; no definite D call. In DNA form, the CDR3 reads TGTGCCAGCAGCTTATACGAGACCCAGTACTTC. Its translation is CASSLYETQYF. The full variable domain, with the rest looked up from reference TRBV7-6 and TRBJ2-5, is GAGVSQSPRYKVTKRGQDVALRCDPISGHVSLYWYRQALGQGPEFLTYFNYEAQQDKSGLPNDRFSAERPEGSISTLTIQRTEQRDSAMYRCASSLYETQYFGPGTRLLVL.